These 25 T cell receptor beta chains were all obtained from the same sample, sequenced in a study of beta chain features in type 1 diabetes (dated by TCRdb to the late 2010s). The library was made by the immunoSEQ multiplex PCR assay. The entire isolated RNA was reverse transcribed using the High Capacity cDNA Reverse Transcription Kit, and thus expressed TCRB transcripts were sequenced. TCRdb provides this immuneACCESS table in a form limited to in-frame rearrangements. Some clones are lacking; in checked studies, under half of them reflect an unresolved V gene, and why the rest are absent is not known. The sample profile shows over 150,000 clones; about 8.5% of them were found once. Jointly, the top ten make up around 0.65% of the sample. The specimen was central memory CD4+ T cells from blood. The receptor source for this set is a young man in good health.

The chain carries TRBV4-3 and TRBJ2-3; D might be TRBD1 (6 bases). Germline loops: CDR1 LGHNA, CDR2 YSLEER. Trimming removed 0 bases at V and 4 bases at J, with 17 bases between. The length of the CDR3 is 17 residues. CDR3 in amino acids: CASSQEGTRRIPDTQYF. DNA for the CDR3: TGCGCCAGCAGCCAAGAGGGGACACGCCGCATCCCAGATACGCAGTATTTT.

The V gene is TRBV5-5, the J gene TRBJ1-1; maybe TRBD1 (6 bases). Germline values: CDR1 SGHKS, CDR2 YYEKEE (reference sequence). Trimming took 4 bases from V and 8 from J, leaving 15 bases between them. The CDR3 consists of 13 residues. The CDR3 DNA is TGTGCCAGCAGCGAAAGACAGGTACCCGAAGCTTTCTTT. This gives the protein CASSERQVPEAFF. The full variable domain, rest sourced from reference TRBV5-5 and TRBJ1-1, is DAGVTQSPTHLIKTRGQQVTLRCSPISGHKSVSWYQQVLGQGPQFIFQYYEKEERGRGNFPDRFSARQFPNYSSELNVNALLLGDSALYLCASSERQVPEAFFGQGTRLTVV.

This clone was recorded a few times. This chain links TRBV5-1 with TRBJ2-5; TRBD2 matches at 11 bases. This CDR3 is 15 amino acids long. Germline values: CDR1 SGHRS, CDR2 YFSETQ. V dropped 4 bases and J dropped 2; count of bases not matched to a gene: 4. Here the CDR3 reads CASSVSSGRQETQYF. CDR3 bases: TGCGCCAGCAGCGTATCTAGCGGGAGGCAAGAGACCCAGTACTTC.

J is TRBJ1-5 and V is TRBV7-3; D unclear. The CDR3 totals 15 residues. Germline V gene lookup returns CDR1 SGHTA and CDR2 FQGTGA. Trimming took off 5 bases at V and 1 base at J, with 12 bases between the two ends. The CDR3 bases are TGTGCCAGCAGCCCTACCGCCGCCAGCAATCAGCCCCAGCATTTT. Encoded protein: CASSPTAASNQPQHF.

The chain employs TRBV6-5 and TRBJ2-1, with 7 bases lining up with TRBD1. CDR3 length: 15 amino acids. The J segment lost 3 bases and the V segment lost 0 bases, leaving 2 bases of the junction unmatched. From germline, CDR1 is MNHEY and CDR2 SVGAGI. CDR3 in amino acids: CASSYSTGNYNEQFF. Written as DNA, the CDR3 is TGTGCCAGCAGTTACTCGACAGGGAACTACAATGAGCAGTTCTTC.

This clone has more than one count but fewer than ten. The J gene is TRBJ2-5, the V gene TRBV5-4; 10 bases are a match to TRBD1. The ends lost 4 bases at V and 3 bases at J; junction bases unmatched: 3. CDR1 is SGHNT, CDR2 YYREEE, per germline (reference sequence). This CDR3 comprises 14 residues. CDR3 in DNA: TGTGCCAGCAGCCGGGGACAGGGGAAAGAGACCCAGTACTTC. Amino acid sequence: CASSRGQGKETQYF.

This clone was detected ten times or more. The J gene is TRBJ1-2, the V gene TRBV30; D uncertain. V lost 0 bases, J lost 4 bases, and 9 bases lay in between. The CDR3 extends over 13 amino acids. Germline V gene data show CDR1 as GTSNPN and CDR2 as SVGIG (reference sequence). The CDR3 bases are TGTGCCTGGAGTGTAGCGGGTGGCTATGGCTACACCTTC. This translates into CAWSVAGGYGYTF.

This chain links TRBV10-3 with TRBJ2-2; maybe TRBD2 (6 bases). The CDR3 sequence is 15 residues long. Germline V gene sequence: CDR1 ENHRY, CDR2 SYGVKD. V was cut by 4 bases and J by 4 bases, with 13 bases left in between. DNA for the CDR3: TGTGCCATCAGTGGGGGGGAAGGCGGCACCGGGGAGCTGTTTTTT. Translating gives CAISGGEGGTGELFF.

CDR3 loop: CASSVGTSYYGYTF. CDR3 DNA sequence: TGTGCCAGCAGCGTAGGGACATCCTACTATGGCTACACCTTC. The chain is built from TRBV9 and TRBJ1-2, with D tentatively TRBD1 (5 bases). The CDR3 consists of 14 residues. Germline CDR1 is SGDLS and CDR2 is YYNGEE. V was cut by 0 bases and J by 3 bases, with 9 bases left in between. Complete variable domain (other parts from reference TRBV9 and TRBJ1-2): DSGVTQTPKHLITATGQRVTLRCSPRSGDLSVYWYQQSLDQGLQFLIQYYNGEERAKGNILERFSAQQFPDLHSELNLSSLELGDSALYFCASSVGTSYYGYTFGSGTRLTVV.

This clone has more than one count but fewer than ten. The chain couples TRBV28 to TRBJ1-2; D may be TRBD1 (5 bases). Germline CDR1 and CDR2: MDHEN and SYDVKM. The V gene lost 10 bases and the J gene lost 5 bases, with 8 bases spanning the gap. The CDR3 is 10 amino acids. The CDR3 loop reads CAIQEYGYTF. The CDR3 nucleotides read TGTGCCATACAGGAATATGGCTACACCTTC.

This clone has a handful of counts. The chain joins TRBV30 to TRBJ2-5; 7 bases are a match to TRBD2. The V gene end was trimmed by 0 bases and the J gene end by 2 bases; junction bases not matched to a gene: 12. The length of the CDR3 is 17 residues. Per germline, CDR1 GTSNPN and CDR2 SVGIG (reference sequence). The CDR3 protein is CAWSVQKTSRTQETQYF. The CDR3 nucleotides are TGTGCCTGGAGTGTACAGAAGACTAGCAGGACACAAGAGACCCAGTACTTC.

This clone was detected ten times or more. This chain joins TRBV28 and TRBJ2-1; D is unresolved. Germline lookup yields CDR1 MDHEN and CDR2 SYDVKM. The CDR3 has 12 residues. V was pared by 7 bases and J by 12 bases, with 16 bases between. The CDR3 sequence: CASNSRSLLQFF. The CDR3, as DNA: TGTGCCAGCAACAGCCGCTCACTGTTGCAGTTCTTC.

The rearrangement uses TRBV29-1 and TRBJ1-2, with D perhaps matching TRBD1 (5 bases). The ends were cut back, 0 bases at V and 4 bases at J, with 18 bases in the middle. Germline loops: CDR1 SQVTM, CDR2 ANQGSEA. The CDR3 covers 16 residues. The CDR3, as DNA: TGCAGCGTTGAAGATCTTGACAGAGATTCCCTCTATGGCTACACCTTC. This translates into CSVEDLDRDSLYGYTF.

The genes are TRBV18 and TRBJ1-2; 8 bases align to TRBD1. With V trimmed by 4 bases and J by 6 bases, 1 base remained unmatched. This CDR3 is 12 amino acids long. Germline V gives CDR1 KGHSH, CDR2 LQKENI. For the CDR3, the DNA is TGTGCCAGCTCACTGGACAGGGATGGCTACACCTTC. It is translated as CASSLDRDGYTF. Combining the CDR3 with reference TRBV18 and TRBJ1-2 gives the whole variable domain NAGVMQNPRHLVRRRGQEARLRCSPMKGHSHVYWYRQLPEEGLKFMVYLQKENIIDESGMPKERFSAEFPKEGPSILRIQQVVRGDSAAYFCASSLDRDGYTFGSGTRLTVV.

This clone came up a few times. This chain links TRBV29-1 with TRBJ1-1, with TRBD1 matching over 11 bases. The CDR3 totals 16 residues. Germline V gives CDR1 SQVTM, CDR2 ANQGSEA. V gave up 7 bases and J gave up 6 bases; unmatched junction bases: 16. In DNA, the CDR3 is TGCAGCGCCATGAAGGGACAGGGGGGCTTTAGGGCTGAAGCTTTCTTT. As protein: CSAMKGQGGFRAEAFF.

This clone was counted between two and nine times. The rearrangement joins TRBV10-3 to TRBJ2-3, with TRBD2 as a possible D gene (5 bases). Germline V gives CDR1 ENHRY, CDR2 SYGVKD. This CDR3 has 14 residues. V lost 7 bases and J lost 6, with 17 bases in between. CDR3 coding DNA: TGTGCCATCAAGGATTCCCTAGCTGTGGATACGCAGTATTTT. Translating it yields CAIKDSLAVDTQYF.

V and J are TRBV18 and TRBJ2-7; 7 bases align to TRBD2. Per germline, CDR1 KGHSH and CDR2 LQKENI. The CDR3 covers 13 residues. V dropped 8 bases and J dropped 3; count of bases not matched to a gene: 7. The CDR3 sequence is CASGRGVNYEQYF. The CDR3 nucleotides read TGTGCCAGCGGCCGGGGGGTAAACTACGAGCAGTACTTC.

The chain combines TRBV7-9 with TRBJ2-2; D is possibly TRBD1 (6 bases). Trimming shortened V by 5 bases and J by 6 bases, and 13 bases separated the two germline ends. Germline V gene sequence: CDR1 SEHNR, CDR2 FQNEAQ (reference sequence). This CDR3 is built from 14 residues. The CDR3: CASSLQGISGELFF. The CDR3 nucleotides are TGTGCCAGCAGCCTGCAGGGGATATCCGGGGAGCTGTTTTTT.

This clone occurred a few times. V usage is TRBV7-2 and J usage is TRBJ2-3; D perhaps matches TRBD2 (7 bases). The CDR3 contains 16 residues. Germline assignment: CDR1 SGHTA and CDR2 FQGNSA. The germline V and J ends were trimmed by 2 bases and 0 bases, with 12 bases remaining between them. The CDR3 bases are TGTGCCAGCAGCTTATATGGGGGGGCAAGCACAGATACGCAGTATTTT. Protein sequence: CASSLYGGASTDTQYF. Complete variable domain (other parts from reference TRBV7-2 and TRBJ2-3): GAGVSQSPSNKVTEKGKDVELRCDPISGHTALYWYRQSLGQGLEFLIYFQGNSAPDKSGLPSDRFSAERTGGSVSTLTIQRTQQEDSAVYLCASSLYGGASTDTQYFGPGTRLTVL.

The rearrangement joins TRBV6-1 to TRBJ1-4, with 8 bases aligning to TRBD1. The CDR3 contains 14 residues. V trimming: 6 bases; J trimming: 6 bases; junction bases outside the gene matches: 6. Per germline, CDR1 MNHNS and CDR2 SASEGT. CDR3 in amino acids: CASRATGGDEKLFF. The CDR3 nucleotides are TGTGCCAGCAGGGCAACAGGGGGTGATGAAAAACTGTTTTTT.

The chain joins TRBV4-2 to TRBJ1-1; no clear D. This CDR3 contains 15 residues. Trimming took 4 bases from V and 0 from J, leaving 12 bases between them. The germline gives CDR1 LGHNA, CDR2 YNFKEQ. The CDR3 loop is CASSPRPDMNTEAFF. Here the CDR3 DNA reads TGTGCCAGCAGCCCCCGTCCAGACATGAACACTGAAGCTTTCTTT.

The table lists this clone with a few counts. The chain uses TRBV6-5 and TRBJ2-5; D may be TRBD1 or TRBD2 (6 bases each). V lost 10 bases and J lost 2, with 14 bases in between. Germline V lookup: CDR1 MNHEY, CDR2 SVGAGI. The CDR3 is 13 amino acids. CDR3 in DNA: TGTGCCATCAGGGAGGACAGTCAAGAGACCCAGTACTTC. Its translation: CAIREDSQETQYF.

The chain links TRBV28 to TRBJ2-1, with 12 bases lining up with TRBD2. This CDR3 comprises 15 residues. Germline V gene lookup returns CDR1 MDHEN and CDR2 SYDVKM. The J segment lost 8 bases and the V segment lost 5 bases, leaving 7 bases of the junction unmatched. The CDR3 spells CASSRTSGVKYEQFF. CDR3 DNA sequence: TGTGCCAGCAGTAGGACTAGCGGGGTAAAGTATGAGCAGTTCTTC. The complete variable domain, with remaining parts taken from reference TRBV28 and TRBJ2-1, reads DVKVTQSSRYLVKRTGEKVFLECVQDMDHENMFWYRQDPGLGLRLIYFSYDVKMKEKGDIPEGYSVSREKKERFSLILESASTNQTSMYLCASSRTSGVKYEQFFGPGTRLTVL.

This clone was seen a handful of times. The rearrangement links TRBV7-3 to TRBJ2-5, with unresolved D. The CDR3 is made up of 14 amino acids. CDR1 and CDR2 (germline): SGHTA, FQGTGA. With 4 bases removed from V and 5 bases from J, the gap between germline ends came to 14 bases. In DNA form, the CDR3 reads TGTGCCAGCAGCTCCCGGAGCCGCCTGGAGACCCAGTACTTC. Protein sequence: CASSSRSRLETQYF.

V and J are TRBV7-9 and TRBJ1-2, with 11 bases that match TRBD1. The CDR3 length is 16 residues. The V and J ends lost 4 bases and 8 bases, in that order; junction bases with no gene match: 12. Germline V gene data show CDR1 as SEHNR and CDR2 as FQNEAQ (reference sequence). The CDR3 DNA is TGTGCCAGCAGCTCCGGAATGGACAGGGGGCGGGTAGGCTACACCTTC. Protein sequence: CASSSGMDRGRVGYTF. The variable domain in full, completed from reference TRBV7-9 and TRBJ1-2, reads DTGVSQNPRHKITKRGQNVTFRCDPISEHNRLYWYRQTLGQGPEFLTYFQNEAQLEKSRLLSDRFSAERPKGSFSTLEIQRTEQGDSAMYLCASSSGMDRGRVGYTFGSGTRLTVV.